The rows below give T cell receptor beta chains drawn from one sample of a study of tumor T cells in aggressive B-cell lymphoma. TCRdb's copy holds only in-frame clones and misses some; the assay was immunoSEQ multiplex PCR. The sample lists 3,000 to 4,000 clones; around 96% were seen once. Sequencing used tumor tissue. These receptors were obtained from an adult with diffuse large B cell lymphoma. CDR3s include the opening cysteine and the closing phenylalanine or tryptophan. D genes are given only for firm matches. Only part of the rows carry a size: once, few, many, or a class if the clone is expanded.

v_call	d_call	j_call	clone_size	cdr3_aa	cdr3_nt
TRBV29-1	TRBD2	TRBJ2-7	once	CSVLSGRGTYEQYF	TGCAGCGTTCTTAGCGGGAGGGGGACCTACGAGCAGTACTTC
TRBV6-5	TRBD1	TRBJ1-6	.	CASRMDRDNSPLHF	TGTGCCAGCAGGATGGACAGGGATAATTCACCCCTCCACTTT
TRBV5-1	TRBD1	TRBJ1-2	.	CASSLGQGGGYTF	TGCGCCAGCAGCTTGGGACAGGGTGGAGGCTACACCTTC
TRBV5-1	.	TRBJ2-5	.	CASSFTGVQETQYF	TGCGCCAGCAGCTTTACAGGCGTACAAGAGACCCAGTACTTC
TRBV7-2	.	TRBJ1-5	.	CASSSLGGVNQPQHF	TGTGCCAGCAGCTCCCTCGGGGGGGTTAATCAGCCCCAGCATTTT
TRBV5-4	.	TRBJ2-5	.	CASSASLYQETQYF	TGTGCCAGCAGCGCCTCACTGTACCAAGAGACCCAGTACTTC
TRBV6-6	.	TRBJ1-5	.	CASSYSGGGRDQPQHF	TGTGCCAGCAGTTACTCCGGGGGGGGGCGCGATCAGCCCCAGCATTTT
TRBV27	TRBD2	TRBJ2-1	.	CASSNALAGGKNEQFF	TGTGCCAGCAGTAACGCTCTAGCGGGAGGGAAGAATGAGCAGTTCTTC
TRBV9	.	TRBJ1-2	.	CASSVDPNYSYTF	TGTGCCAGCAGCGTAGACCCTAACTATAGCTACACCTTC
TRBV10-1	.	TRBJ1-1	once	CASTREIGTEAFF	TGCGCCAGCACCCGGGAGATTGGGACTGAAGCTTTCTTT
TRBV18	.	TRBJ1-5	.	CASSPAGNSNQPQHF	TGTGCCAGCTCACCGGCGGGGAATAGCAATCAGCCCCAGCATTTT
TRBV18	TRBD1	TRBJ1-4	.	CASSPRPGGNEKLFF	TGTGCCAGCTCACCACGTCCAGGGGGCAACGAAAAACTGTTTTTT
TRBV19	.	TRBJ2-2	.	CASSILGAGELFF	TGTGCCAGTAGTATACTTGGGGCTGGGGAGCTGTTTTTT
TRBV7-6	TRBD2	TRBJ2-1	.	CASGLGGGGDEQFF	TGTGCCAGCGGACTTGGCGGGGGGGGCGATGAGCAGTTCTTC